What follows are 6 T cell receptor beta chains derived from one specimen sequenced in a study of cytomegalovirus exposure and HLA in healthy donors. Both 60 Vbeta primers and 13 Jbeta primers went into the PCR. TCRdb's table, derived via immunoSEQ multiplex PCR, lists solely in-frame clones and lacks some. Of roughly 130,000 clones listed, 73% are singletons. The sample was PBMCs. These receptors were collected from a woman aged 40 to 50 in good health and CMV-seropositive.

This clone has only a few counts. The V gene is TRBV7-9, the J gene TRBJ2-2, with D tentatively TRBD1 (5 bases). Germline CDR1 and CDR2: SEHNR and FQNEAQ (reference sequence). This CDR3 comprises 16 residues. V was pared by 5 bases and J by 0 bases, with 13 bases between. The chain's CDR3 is CASSPDRLTNTGELFF. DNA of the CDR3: TGTGCCAGCAGCCCAGACAGACTTACGAACACCGGGGAGCTGTTTTTT.

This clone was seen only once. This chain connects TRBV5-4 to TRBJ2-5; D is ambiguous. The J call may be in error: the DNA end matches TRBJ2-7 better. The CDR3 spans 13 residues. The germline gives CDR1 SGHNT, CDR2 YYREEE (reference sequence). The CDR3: CASSLEPTNEQYF. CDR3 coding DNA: TGTGCCAGCAGCTTGGAACCCACCAACGAGCAGTACTTC.

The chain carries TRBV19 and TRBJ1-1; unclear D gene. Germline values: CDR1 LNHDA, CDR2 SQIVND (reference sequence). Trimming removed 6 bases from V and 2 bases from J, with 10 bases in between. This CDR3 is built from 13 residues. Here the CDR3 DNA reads TGTGCCAGTAGCTCGTCAGGAAACACTGAAGCTTTCTTT. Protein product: CASSSSGNTEAFF.

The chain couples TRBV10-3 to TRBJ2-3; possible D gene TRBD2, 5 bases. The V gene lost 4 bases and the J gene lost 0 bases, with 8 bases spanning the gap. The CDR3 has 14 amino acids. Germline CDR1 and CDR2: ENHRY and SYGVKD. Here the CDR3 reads CAISVGGSTDTQYF. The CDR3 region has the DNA TGTGCCATCAGTGTGGGCGGGAGCACAGATACGCAGTATTTT.

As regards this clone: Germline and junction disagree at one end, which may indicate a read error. The CDR3 sequence is CAGSQLNRGYDEQYF. The CDR3 region has the DNA TGTGCCGGCAGTCAGCTAAACAGGGGGTATGACGAGCAGTACTTC. The V call is TRBV28, the J call TRBJ2-7; 8 positions agree with TRBD1. CDR3 length: 15 residues. The germline gives CDR1 MDHEN, CDR2 SYDVKM.

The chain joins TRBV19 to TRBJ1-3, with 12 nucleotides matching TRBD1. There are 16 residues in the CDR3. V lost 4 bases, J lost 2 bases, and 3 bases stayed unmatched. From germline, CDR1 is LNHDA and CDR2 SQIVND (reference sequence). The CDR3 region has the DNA TGTGCCAGTAGTACCGGGACAGGGGGCACTGGAAACACCATATATTTT. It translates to CASSTGTGGTGNTIYF. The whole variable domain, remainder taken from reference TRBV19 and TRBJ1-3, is DGGITQSPKYLFRKEGQNVTLSCEQNLNHDAMYWYRQDPGQGLRLIYYSQIVNDFQKGDIAEGYSVSREKKESFPLTVTSAQKNPTAFYLCASSTGTGGTGNTIYFGEGSWLTVV.